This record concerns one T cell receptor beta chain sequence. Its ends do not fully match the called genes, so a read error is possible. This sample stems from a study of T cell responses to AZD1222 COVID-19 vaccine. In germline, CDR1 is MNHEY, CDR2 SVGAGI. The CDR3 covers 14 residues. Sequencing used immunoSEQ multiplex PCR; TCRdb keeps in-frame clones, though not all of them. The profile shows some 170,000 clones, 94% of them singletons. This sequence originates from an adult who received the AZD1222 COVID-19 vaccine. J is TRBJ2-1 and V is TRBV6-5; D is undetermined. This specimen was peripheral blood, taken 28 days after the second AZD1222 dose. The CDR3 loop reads CAGSSRAKRNEQFF. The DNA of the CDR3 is TGTGCCGGCAGTTCGAGAGCGAAGAGGAATGAGCAGTTCTTC.